These 27 T cell receptor beta chains share one sample of origin, sequenced in a study of blood T cell repertoires in COVID-19. Only in-frame clones appear in the TCRdb table, and some are missing; sequencing was by immunoSEQ multiplex PCR. This table holds 250,000 to 300,000 clones, 86% found once. Sample: peripheral blood. The receptors come from a woman aged 25 to 39 with COVID-19, enrolled during active disease.

V gene TRBV14 combines with J gene TRBJ2-3; 8 nucleotides match TRBD2. Germline CDR1 and CDR2: SGHDN and FVKESK. Trimming took 4 bases from V and 2 from J; bases not matched to a gene: 5. This CDR3 spans 15 amino acids. CDR3 protein: CASSPLAGLTDTQYF. CDR3 nucleotides: TGTGCCAGCAGCCCCTTAGCGGGGCTCACAGATACGCAGTATTTT.

This chain connects TRBV6-5 to TRBJ2-5, with TRBD1 matching 7 bases. V dropped 7 bases and J dropped 6; count of bases not matched to a gene: 5. Germline V gives CDR1 MNHEY, CDR2 SVGAGI. The CDR3 is 12 residues long. The CDR3 sequence: CASMRGLQTQYF. The DNA of the CDR3 is TGTGCCAGCATGAGGGGGCTACAGACCCAGTACTTC.

This clone was counted once. The chain recombines TRBV7-6 with TRBJ2-1; the match to TRBD1 covers 9 bases. The germline gives CDR1 SGHVS, CDR2 FNYEAQ. V shed 0 bases and J 6 bases; nucleotides not matched to a gene: 3. The CDR3 runs 15 residues. CDR3: CASSLATGGGNEQFF. The CDR3 DNA sequence: TGTGCCAGCAGCTTAGCGACAGGGGGAGGCAATGAGCAGTTCTTC. Complete variable domain (other parts from reference TRBV7-6 and TRBJ2-1): GAGVSQSPRYKVTKRGQDVALRCDPISGHVSLYWYRQALGQGPEFLTYFNYEAQQDKSGLPNDRFSAERPEGSISTLTIQRTEQRDSAMYRCASSLATGGGNEQFFGPGTRLTVL.

This clone was counted a single time. J is TRBJ2-5 and V is TRBV18; perhaps TRBD1 as D (6 bases). Trimming removed 3 bases from V and 1 base from J, with 12 bases in between. Germline V gene sequence: CDR1 KGHSH, CDR2 LQKENI. The CDR3 is 15 amino acids. As DNA, the CDR3 is TGTGCCAGCTCACCCCTGGACAGATCCCAAGAGACCCAGTACTTC. It encodes CASSPLDRSQETQYF.

This rearrangement joins TRBV6-2 or TRBV6-3 to TRBJ1-2; no clear D. V gave up 1 base and J gave up 8 bases, with 11 bases separating them. CDR1 and CDR2 (germline): MNHEY, SVGEGT. This CDR3 spans 13 amino acids. CDR3 region: CASSYLPPRGYTF. As DNA, the CDR3 is TGTGCCAGCAGTTACTTGCCTCCCCGGGGCTACACCTTC.

This chain uses TRBV5-5 with TRBJ2-7; 9 bases map to TRBD1. With V trimmed by 5 bases and J by 3 bases, 6 bases remained unmatched. CDR1 and CDR2 (germline): SGHKS, YYEKEE (reference sequence). CDR3 size: 14 residues. The CDR3 nucleotides read TGTGCCAGCAGTGGACAGGGGCCAGGCTACGAGCAGTACTTC. It translates to CASSGQGPGYEQYF.

V is TRBV11-2 and J is TRBJ2-7; 9 bases map to TRBD2. This CDR3 is built from 15 residues. The trim removed 5 bases at V and 3 bases at J, leaving 8 bases unmatched. Per germline, CDR1 SGHAT and CDR2 FQNNGV. CDR3 bases: TGTGCCAGCAGCCAAATAGCGGGGGAAGGCTACGAGCAGTACTTC. This sequence encodes CASSQIAGEGYEQYF.

The chain recombines TRBV5-6 with TRBJ2-7; no clear D. Germline CDR1 reads SGHDT; CDR2 reads YYEEEE. The CDR3 extends over 15 amino acids. V dropped 1 base and J dropped 6 bases, with 17 bases sitting between them. CDR3 region: CASSLLVLTSSEQYF. DNA of the CDR3: TGTGCCAGCAGCTTGCTGGTGCTGACATCATCCGAGCAGTACTTC.

In its sample, this clone was seen once. V usage is TRBV6-6 and J usage is TRBJ2-7; 10 nucleotides line up with TRBD2. Looked up from germline, CDR1 is MNHNY and CDR2 is SVGAGI (reference sequence). With V trimmed by 5 bases and J by 2 bases, 3 bases remained unmatched. The CDR3 totals 14 residues. The CDR3 DNA is TGTGCCAGCAGTGCCAGCGGGGGGGCCTACGAGCAGTACTTC. This encodes CASSASGGAYEQYF.

This chain connects TRBV9 to TRBJ1-1; D gene ambiguous. V was shortened by 0 bases and J by 1 base, with 10 bases between the two germline ends. The CDR3 totals 15 residues. CDR1 is SGDLS and CDR2 is YYNGEE in the germline V gene. The CDR3 DNA is TGTGCCAGCAGCGTAGGCGTGTCCGCGAACACTGAAGCTTTCTTT. Its protein is CASSVGVSANTEAFF.

The CDR3 nucleotides are TGCGCCAGCGGAGTGGGGGGCACTGAAGCTTTCTTT. Translating it yields CASGVGGTEAFF. The genes are TRBV23-1 and TRBJ1-1; possibly TRBD1 for D (5 bases). TRBV23-1 is classed as an ORF, of uncertain function. The CDR3 covers 12 residues. The V end lost 8 bases, the J end lost 4 bases, and 11 bases lay between the germline ends.

The sample holds a few counts of this clone. The chain joins TRBV2 to TRBJ1-6, with D maybe TRBD1 (5 bases). Trimming removed 2 bases at V and 1 base at J, with 12 bases between. Germline V gives CDR1 SNHLY, CDR2 FYNNEI. This CDR3 has 17 amino acids. The CDR3 region is CASSERRGSSYNSPLHF. CDR3 DNA: TGTGCCAGCAGTGAACGTAGGGGTTCATCCTATAATTCACCCCTCCACTTT.

The chain couples TRBV6-1 to TRBJ1-1, with D possibly matching TRBD1 (5 bases). Germline CDR1 and CDR2: MNHNS and SASEGT. The CDR3 loop spans 12 amino acids. The ends were cut back, 3 bases at V and 8 bases at J, with 10 bases in the middle. The CDR3 DNA is TGTGCCAGCAGTGAGGGGGGGAGGGAAGCTTTCTTT. Its translation: CASSEGGREAFF.

The chain carries TRBV5-1 and TRBJ2-3; perhaps TRBD2 as D (6 bases). Germline CDR1 and CDR2: SGHRS and YFSETQ. V lost 6 bases, J lost 2 bases, and 16 bases lay in between. The CDR3 covers 15 residues. For the CDR3, the DNA is TGCGCCAGCAAGGGCGGCGGGGTCCCCACAGATACGCAGTATTTT. This encodes CASKGGGVPTDTQYF.

The CDR3 loop reads CASSTDHRGIGELFF. The CDR3 nucleotides read TGTGCCAGCAGTACAGATCACAGGGGGATCGGGGAGCTGTTTTTT. The chain uses TRBV6-4 and TRBJ2-2; 8 nucleotides agree with TRBD1. The germline V gene encodes CDR1 MRHNA and CDR2 SNTAGT. The CDR3 spans 15 residues. Trimming took 5 bases from V and 7 from J; bases not matched to a gene: 9.

The chain uses TRBV29-1 and TRBJ2-5, with D tentatively TRBD1 (6 bases). The CDR3 runs 12 residues. Germline V gene lookup returns CDR1 SQVTM and CDR2 ANQGSEA. Trimming stripped 7 bases from V and 4 bases from J, with 13 bases between. CDR3 coding DNA: TGCAGCGCGGGCCAGGGGCGAGAGACCCAGTACTTC. It codes for CSAGQGRETQYF.

This clone was seen a handful of times. J is TRBJ1-2 and V is TRBV5-1, with D unclear. The CDR3 is made up of 15 amino acids. The germline V gene has CDR1 SGHRS and CDR2 YFSETQ. V dropped 1 base and J dropped 2 bases, with 12 bases sitting between them. CDR3 nucleotides: TGCGCCAGCAGCTTGTCGTCAAGAGGAAACTATGGCTACACCTTC. Translated, it gives CASSLSSRGNYGYTF.

This rearrangement joins TRBV5-3 to TRBJ2-7, with 7 nucleotides matching TRBD1. TRBV5-3 is an ORF, and what it does is uncertain. With V trimmed by 4 bases and J by 4 bases, 5 bases remained unmatched. CDR3 length equals 13 residues. The CDR3 region has the DNA TGTGCCAGAAGCCACGGGACAGAATACGAGCAGTACTTC. It is translated as CARSHGTEYEQYF.

The genes are TRBV6-5 and TRBJ1-1; 7 bases fit TRBD1. Germline V gene data show CDR1 as MNHEY and CDR2 as SVGAGI. J was trimmed by 4 bases and V by 5 bases; bases with no gene match: 7. This CDR3 has 14 amino acids. CDR3 protein: CASSKLAGGTEAFF. For the CDR3, the DNA is TGTGCCAGCAGTAAACTGGCAGGGGGCACTGAAGCTTTCTTT.

The chain carries TRBV7-6 and TRBJ2-2; tentative D call: TRBD2 (7 bases). Looked up from germline, CDR1 is SGHVS and CDR2 is FNYEAQ. The CDR3 runs 15 residues. The germline V and J ends were trimmed by 3 bases and 4 bases, with 12 bases remaining between them. The CDR3 sequence is CASSLGGGGTGELFF. CDR3 DNA: TGTGCCAGCAGCTTGGGCGGGGGCGGCACCGGGGAGCTGTTTTTT.

The chain has TRBV5-1 and TRBJ2-3, with TRBD2 identical over 11 bases. Germline loops: CDR1 SGHRS, CDR2 YFSETQ. The CDR3 is 16 amino acids. Trimming at V came to 0 bases and at J to 4 bases, leaving 4 bases not matched to a gene. The CDR3 here is CASSLVVAGGSDTQYF. The CDR3 DNA follows: TGCGCCAGCAGCTTGGTTGTAGCGGGGGGGTCAGATACGCAGTATTTT.

This rearrangement joins TRBV18 to TRBJ2-7; 10 bases are shared with TRBD1. The length of the CDR3 is 16 residues. Germline values: CDR1 KGHSH, CDR2 LQKENI. The trim removed 5 bases at V and 9 bases at J, leaving 16 bases unmatched. This CDR3 is CASSSVPGTGVLGQYF. The CDR3 DNA reads TGTGCCAGCTCATCCGTGCCCGGGACAGGGGTCCTAGGGCAGTACTTC. Complete variable domain (other parts from reference TRBV18 and TRBJ2-7): NAGVMQNPRHLVRRRGQEARLRCSPMKGHSHVYWYRQLPEEGLKFMVYLQKENIIDESGMPKERFSAEFPKEGPSILRIQQVVRGDSAAYFCASSSVPGTGVLGQYFGPGTRLTVT.

The chain couples TRBV10-2 to TRBJ2-1, with a weak D call TRBD2 (6 bases). Germline CDR1 WSHSY, CDR2 SAAADI. Deletions cut 8 bases from V and 0 bases from J, with 11 bases between. The CDR3 runs to 14 residues. DNA for the CDR3: TGCGCCAGCGGGGGGTGGGTCTCCTACAATGAGCAGTTCTTC. It codes for CASGGWVSYNEQFF.

The genes are TRBV6-5 and TRBJ1-5; D is ambiguous. Per germline, CDR1 MNHEY and CDR2 SVGAGI. This CDR3 is built from 13 residues. Trimming pared 5 bases from V and 6 bases from J, leaving 11 bases between. CDR3 DNA sequence: TGTGCCAGCAGTCCAGGTGTTAGTCAGCCCCAGCATTTT. Protein product: CASSPGVSQPQHF.

The chain employs TRBV5-1 and TRBJ2-1; perhaps TRBD2 as D (5 bases). Trimming removed 0 bases at V and 3 bases at J, with 13 bases between. Germline CDR1 is SGHRS and CDR2 is YFSETQ. CDR3 length equals 16 residues. As DNA, the CDR3 is TGCGCCAGCAGCTTGGGTGAAGGGAGTGTCTACAATGAGCAGTTCTTC. Its translation: CASSLGEGSVYNEQFF.

This clone was seen more than once but under ten times. This chain links TRBV19 with TRBJ1-1; TRBD1 might be the D (5 bases). The germline CDR1 and CDR2 sequences are LNHDA and SQIVND (reference sequence). Trimming took 4 bases from V and 8 from J, leaving 14 bases between them. The CDR3 covers 13 residues. In DNA form, the CDR3 reads TGTGCCAGTAGTACAATTGGAGGGGAGGAAGCTTTCTTT. Its protein is CASSTIGGEEAFF.

This clone was picked up one time. The chain is built from TRBV15 and TRBJ2-1, with a weak D call TRBD1 (6 bases). In germline, CDR1 is LNHNV, CDR2 YYDKDF (reference sequence). V was shortened by 1 base and J by 5 bases, with 15 bases between the two germline ends. The CDR3 loop spans 16 amino acids. CDR3 sequence reads: CATSRGRDTDNNEQFF. Written as DNA, the CDR3 is TGTGCCACCAGCAGAGGTCGGGACACCGATAACAATGAGCAGTTCTTC.